Listed below are T cell receptor beta chains from one sample, sequenced in a study of cytomegalovirus exposure and HLA in healthy donors. Here immunoSEQ multiplex PCR was the method, and the copy in TCRdb shows in-frame clones only, minus some. The sample yields over 200,000 clones, around four fifths seen once. The sequenced material came from PBMCs. Every receptor here comes from a woman under 30 in good health and CMV-seronegative. Both conserved end residues are part of each CDR3. A D gene is named only where the DNA matches it firmly. The size of a clone is reported for some rows only, either as once, few or many, or as a class for expanded clones.

D gene	clone size	V gene	J gene	CDR3 DNA	CDR3 protein
-	-	TRBV29-1	TRBJ1-3	TGCAGCGTTGAAGATCGGGCGGAAAGGGGAAACACCATATATTTT	CSVEDRAERGNTIYF
-	-	TRBV27	TRBJ1-4	TGTGCCAGCAGTTTGACGGGGGTTGGAGCTAATGAAAAACTGTTTTTT	CASSLTGVGANEKLFF
-	few	TRBV5-1	TRBJ1-1	TGCGCCAGCAGCTTGGGGGTTCGTTCTCAGGAAGCTTTCTTT	CASSLGVRSQEAFF
TRBD1	-	TRBV14	TRBJ1-6	TGTGCCAGCAGCCACGCCGGGACAGGGGATAATTCACCCCTCCACTTT	CASSHAGTGDNSPLHF
-	-	TRBV18	TRBJ1-5	TGTGCCAGCTCACAGGACTATAGCAATCAGCCCCAGCATTTT	CASSQDYSNQPQHF
TRBD1	-	TRBV6-5	TRBJ2-7	TGTGCCAGCAGCAGACGACCCCAGGGGGCTTACGAGCAGTACTTC	CASSRRPQGAYEQYF
-	once	TRBV4-1	TRBJ2-5	TGCGCCAGCAGCCAGGAGACCGCTCAACAAGAGACCCAGTACTTC	CASSQETAQQETQYF
-	-	TRBV10-1	TRBJ2-3	TGCGCCAGCAGTGAGGGGAGTAGTGGGGATACGCAGTATTTT	CASSEGSSGDTQYF
TRBD2	once	TRBV5-1	TRBJ2-1	TGCGCCAGCAGCTTGGGCGGGACTAGTATCGATGAGCAGTTCTTC	CASSLGGTSIDEQFF
TRBD2	-	TRBV27	TRBJ2-7	TGTGCCAGCAGTCTAGCGGGATTCGACGAGCAGTACTTC	CASSLAGFDEQYF
-	-	TRBV18	TRBJ2-3	TGTGCCAGCTCACCAAGGAGTGATACGCAGTATTTT	CASSPRSDTQYF
TRBD2	-	TRBV2	TRBJ2-7	TGTGCCAGCAGTGTTAGCGGGGGGGCCTTGGGACGGTACGAGCAGTACTTC	CASSVSGGALGRYEQYF
-	-	TRBV6-5	TRBJ2-7	TGTGCCAGCAGTGAATCCTACGAGCAGTACTTC	CASSESYEQYF
-	-	TRBV2	TRBJ1-6	TGTGCCAGCTACGACATGTATAATTCACCCCTCCACTTT	CASYDMYNSPLHF
TRBD2	few	TRBV6-4	TRBJ2-1	TGTGCCAGCAGCGCCTCAGGGACTAGCGGGAGCGATGAGCAGTTCTTC	CASSASGTSGSDEQFF
-	-	TRBV6-6	TRBJ1-1	TGTGCCAGTTTTGGGTCTGGGAAAGACACTGAAGCTTTCTTT	CASFGSGKDTEAFF
-	-	TRBV7-2	TRBJ1-5	TGTGCCAGCAGCTTAGGAAGGGGTGCGCCGCCCCAGCATTTT	CASSLGRGAPPQHF
-	-	TRBV11-2	TRBJ2-7	TGTGCCAGCAGCTACTTACCAGGACTTGGGTCGGAGGAGCAGTACTTC	CASSYLPGLGSEEQYF
-	once	TRBV4-2	TRBJ2-7	TGTGCCAGCAGCCAAGAGGCAGGGACCACCGGGGTCTACGAGCAGTACTTC	CASSQEAGTTGVYEQYF
-	-	TRBV29-1	TRBJ2-3	TGCAGCGGCCGGGTGGGTAGCGGCCACACAGATACGCAGTATTTT	CSGRVGSGHTDTQYF
TRBD1	-	TRBV4-2	TRBJ1-4	TGTGCCAGCAGCCAAGATCACGAAACAGGGGTGAATGGGAAACTGTTTTTT	CASSQDHETGVNGKLFF
-	-	TRBV6-5	TRBJ1-2	TGTGCCAGCAGTTCAGGGGTTTCTGGCTACACCTTC	CASSSGVSGYTF
-	-	TRBV6-5	TRBJ1-2	TGTGCCAGCACCACAGGAAATCCTAACTATGGCTACACCTTC	CASTTGNPNYGYTF
-	-	TRBV12-5	TRBJ1-4	TGTGCTAGTGGTTTGACACCTAATGAAAAACTGTTTTTT	CASGLTPNEKLFF
-	-	TRBV18	TRBJ2-5	TGTGCCAGCTCCCTTGGACAGGGAGGGGAGACCCAGTACTTC	CASSLGQGGETQYF
TRBD2	-	TRBV5-1	TRBJ2-7	TGCGCCAGCAGCTTTACTAGCGGAGGCTACGAGCAGTACTTC	CASSFTSGGYEQYF
TRBD2	-	TRBV15	TRBJ2-3	TGTGCCACCAGCTCGCGGACTAGCGGGTATCGGCCAGATACGCAGTATTTT	CATSSRTSGYRPDTQYF
-	-	TRBV6-1	TRBJ2-1	TGTGCCAGCAACGATCCGAGGACGGTCCTGAATGAGCAGTTCTTC	CASNDPRTVLNEQFF
-	-	TRBV7-6	TRBJ1-2	TGTGCCAGCAGCCCCCCCCCGCCCTATGGCTACACCTTC	CASSPPPPYGYTF
TRBD2	-	TRBV5-1	TRBJ2-1	TGCGCCAGCAGCTCCGGACTAGCGGGAGGGAGTAATGAGCAGTTCTTC	CASSSGLAGGSNEQFF
TRBD2	-	TRBV7-2	TRBJ2-3	TGTGCCAGCAGCCAGTTCATGGGGGGGAGCACAGATACGCAGTATTTT	CASSQFMGGSTDTQYF
TRBD1	-	TRBV30	TRBJ1-1	TGTGCCTGGAGGGGACAGATATACACTGAAGCTTTCTTT	CAWRGQIYTEAFF
-	-	TRBV27	TRBJ1-5	TGTGCCAGCAGTCCCCGGGAGAATCAGCCCCAGCATTTT	CASSPRENQPQHF
-	-	TRBV5-1	TRBJ1-2	TGCGCCAGCAGCTTGGGAACAGGGATGGCCTCCGGCTATGGCTACACCTTC	CASSLGTGMASGYGYTF
-	few	TRBV2	TRBJ1-4	TGTGCCAGCAGTAGGGACACCTCAACTAATGAAAAACTGTTTTTT	CASSRDTSTNEKLFF
-	-	TRBV6-1	TRBJ2-5	TGTGCCAGCACCCCCCAGGGGGAGACCCAGTACTTC	CASTPQGETQYF
TRBD1	-	TRBV15	TRBJ1-5	TGTGCCACCAGCAGAGAGCAGGGGGCCTTTCAGCCCCAGCATTTT	CATSREQGAFQPQHF
-	-	TRBV11-3	TRBJ2-5	TGTGCCAGCAGCTTAGGCGAGCAAGAGACCCAGTACTTC	CASSLGEQETQYF
-	-	TRBV6-1	TRBJ2-1	TGTGCCAGCAGTGTTTGGGGTGGAAATGAGCAGTTCTTC	CASSVWGGNEQFF
TRBD1	-	TRBV7-2	TRBJ2-5	TGTGCCAGCAGTCTAGCAGGGGGTCGGCAAGAGACCCAGTACTTC	CASSLAGGRQETQYF
TRBD2	once	TRBV27	TRBJ2-1	TGTGCCAGCAGTTTAGCGGGAGGGCGGGGCAATGAGCAGTTCTTC	CASSLAGGRGNEQFF
-	-	TRBV7-3	TRBJ2-1	TGTGCCAGCAGCCGTAACGGACTGGGCTATGAGCAGTTCTTC	CASSRNGLGYEQFF
-	-	TRBV9	TRBJ1-2	TGTGCCAGCAGCCTTGGGGGGCCGGGAAACTATGGCTACACCTTC	CASSLGGPGNYGYTF
TRBD1	few	TRBV10-2	TRBJ1-2	TGCGCCAGCAACCGGGACAGGGCTGCTAACTATGGCTACACCTTC	CASNRDRAANYGYTF